This passage covers 19 T cell receptor beta chains from one sample sequenced in a study of shared clonotypes between healthy human individuals. Measured with immunoSEQ multiplex PCR; TCRdb has only the in-frame clones, and not every one. The sample carries 2,100,000 or so clones, nearly 97% recorded once. Sequencing used naive CD4+ T cells sorted from blood. As for subset: CD45RA+ positively selected. The receptors derive from a man between 18 and 29 years old in good health.

This chain connects TRBV15 to TRBJ2-5; 7 bases are a match to TRBD1. The length of the CDR3 is 13 residues. Trimming took 7 bases from V and 2 from J; bases not matched to a gene: 4. Germline values: CDR1 LNHNV, CDR2 YYDKDF (reference sequence). The CDR3 DNA reads as TGTGCCACCACCCGGGACAGACAAGAGACCCAGTACTTC. Encoded protein: CATTRDRQETQYF.

The chain uses TRBV10-1 and TRBJ2-7; D remains unclear. The CDR3 is 13 residues long. Trimming took 6 bases from V and 6 from J, leaving 15 bases between them. Germline loops: CDR1 WNHNN, CDR2 SYGVQD (reference sequence). The CDR3 region has the DNA TGCGCCAGCAGCGAGATTCGCAGCTTCGAGCAGTACTTC. Its translation: CASSEIRSFEQYF.

The chain combines TRBV29-1 with TRBJ2-7; TRBD1 is a possible D gene (5 bases). The CDR3 extends over 15 amino acids. V was pared by 4 bases and J by 0 bases, with 16 bases between. Germline-derived CDR1 and CDR2 are SQVTM and ANQGSEA. CDR3 coding DNA: TGCAGCGTTGTTTCAGGGCTCAGAAGCTCCTACGAGCAGTACTTC. Protein sequence: CSVVSGLRSSYEQYF.

The rearrangement joins TRBV6-1 to TRBJ2-4, with TRBD1 as a possible D gene (5 bases). Germline-derived CDR1 and CDR2 are MNHNS and SASEGT. The CDR3 loop spans 13 amino acids. Trimming removed 7 bases at V and 2 bases at J, with 9 bases between. DNA of the CDR3: TGTGCCAGCAACTTGGGGCCCAAAAACATTCAGTACTTC. Translated, it gives CASNLGPKNIQYF.

This chain connects TRBV28 to TRBJ1-2; the match to TRBD1 covers 7 bases. V shed 6 bases, J shed 2 bases, and the junction held 15 bases outside the gene matches. Per the germline V gene, CDR1 is MDHEN and CDR2 is SYDVKM. The CDR3 loop spans 17 amino acids. The DNA for the CDR3 is TGTGCCAGCAGCCAGGAGGACAGGCTGGCACCGAACTATGGCTACACCTTC. The encoded protein is CASSQEDRLAPNYGYTF.

This chain joins TRBV6-6 and TRBJ1-4; no reliable D call. The ends were cut back, 0 bases at V and 0 bases at J, with 5 bases in the middle. The CDR3 is made up of 15 amino acids. The germline V gene encodes CDR1 MNHNY and CDR2 SVGAGI (reference sequence). This CDR3 reads CASSYSGSTNEKLFF. The CDR3 region has the DNA TGTGCCAGCAGTTACTCTGGTTCAACTAATGAAAAACTGTTTTTT.

Points on this clone: The sample contains more than one DNA sequence encoding this CDR3. The genes are TRBV25-1 and TRBJ2-5, with D tentatively TRBD1 or TRBD2 (6 bases each). This CDR3 comprises 14 residues. Trimming left V 2 bases short and J 5 bases short, with 12 bases between. Looked up from germline, CDR1 is MGHDK and CDR2 is SYGVNS. The CDR3 DNA sequence: TGTGCCAGCAGTGAAGGGGGCGCGGGGGAGACCCAGTACTTC. Translating it yields CASSEGGAGETQYF.

The chain joins TRBV5-6 to TRBJ2-7; weak D call: TRBD1 (5 bases). CDR1 is SGHDT and CDR2 is YYEEEE in the germline V gene. The length of the CDR3 is 15 residues. V lost 4 bases and J lost 5, with 19 bases in between. The CDR3 DNA follows: TGTGCCAGCAGCGAGTGGGGTCAGGGTCTCCACGAGCAGTACTTC. Protein product: CASSEWGQGLHEQYF.

This clone has only one observation. The rearrangement uses TRBV7-2 and TRBJ2-4; either TRBD1 or TRBD2 may supply D (7 bases each). Trimming removed 4 bases from V and 7 bases from J, with 14 bases in between. In germline, CDR1 is SGHTA, CDR2 FQGNSA. This CDR3 comprises 14 residues. This chain's CDR3 is CASSSPGGGNIQYF. CDR3 DNA: TGTGCCAGCAGCTCACCAGGGGGAGGGAACATTCAGTACTTC.

The chain employs TRBV4-2 and TRBJ2-5; the match to TRBD2 covers 9 bases. The germline gives CDR1 LGHNA, CDR2 YNFKEQ. V shed 0 bases, J shed 4 bases, and the junction held 6 bases outside the gene matches. CDR3 length: 16 amino acids. CDR3 coding DNA: TGTGCCAGCAGCCAAGAGGTGCGGGGGGGCCCAGAGACCCAGTACTTC. It translates to CASSQEVRGGPETQYF.

The CDR3 sequence is CSVEAASLEQFF. The CDR3 bases are TGCAGCGTTGAAGCGGCTAGCTTGGAGCAGTTCTTC. This chain uses TRBV29-1 with TRBJ2-1; possible D gene TRBD2, 5 bases. Trimming removed 1 base from V and 10 bases from J, with 11 bases in between. The germline gives CDR1 SQVTM, CDR2 ANQGSEA. The CDR3 spans 12 residues.

The rearrangement joins TRBV15 to TRBJ1-4; the D is unclear. This CDR3 spans 14 amino acids. V lost 3 bases to trimming and J lost 5 bases, with 10 bases between them. Germline CDR1 is LNHNV and CDR2 is YYDKDF (reference sequence). CDR3 coding DNA: TGTGCCACCAGCAGGCAGGCGGGGAATGAAAAACTGTTTTTT. This sequence encodes CATSRQAGNEKLFF. The full variable domain, in which reference TRBV15 and TRBJ1-4 provide the parts outside the CDR3, is DAMVIQNPRYQVTQFGKPVTLSCSQTLNHNVMYWYQQKSSQAPKLLFHYYDKDFNNEADTPDNFQSRRPNTSFCFLDIRSPGLGDTAMYLCATSRQAGNEKLFFGSGTQLSVL.

This clone was counted once. This chain connects TRBV19 to TRBJ2-7; possibly TRBD1 or TRBD2 for D (5 bases each). The V and J ends lost 9 bases and 3 bases respectively, with 18 bases between them. This CDR3 region has 14 residues. Germline CDR1 is LNHDA and CDR2 is SQIVND (reference sequence). The CDR3 DNA is TGTGCCAGCAAGGCCGGGACGGCGAACTACGAGCAGTACTTC. Translation gives CASKAGTANYEQYF.

The chain employs TRBV18 and TRBJ2-3; 8 bases are shared with TRBD2. Germline V gene lookup returns CDR1 KGHSH and CDR2 LQKENI. V shed 1 base and J 2 bases; nucleotides not matched to a gene: 5. The CDR3 is 16 residues long. CDR3 nucleotide sequence: TGTGCCAGCTCACCACGGACTAGCCAAAACACAGATACGCAGTATTTT. It is translated as CASSPRTSQNTDTQYF.

V usage is TRBV18 and J usage is TRBJ2-5, with 11 bases aligning to TRBD2. Germline CDR1 is KGHSH and CDR2 is LQKENI. Germline trimming cut 5 bases from V and 4 bases from J; bases unmatched to any gene: 12. The CDR3 spans 17 residues. The CDR3 protein is CASSSSTSGGLVETQYF. For the CDR3, the DNA is TGTGCCAGCTCATCATCAACTAGCGGGGGCCTGGTAGAGACCCAGTACTTC.

This chain joins TRBV23-1 and TRBJ1-1; D gene uncertain. TRBV23-1 is an open reading frame whose function is uncertain. V lost 3 bases and J 11 bases, leaving 13 bases between the germline ends. The CDR3 runs 12 residues. The CDR3 sequence is CASSHFRRRAFF. CDR3 DNA: TGCGCCAGCAGTCACTTCCGAAGGAGGGCTTTCTTT.

This chain connects TRBV6-1 to TRBJ1-5; D call uncertain. V was pared by 2 bases and J by 2 bases, with 13 bases between. The germline gives CDR1 MNHNS, CDR2 SASEGT. This CDR3 is built from 16 residues. The CDR3 is CASSERVGLGNQPQHF. CDR3 in DNA: TGTGCCAGCAGTGAAAGAGTGGGTTTGGGCAATCAGCCCCAGCATTTT.

A single count supports this clone. The chain is built from TRBV30 and TRBJ1-5; 8 bases are a match to TRBD1. Germline CDR1 is GTSNPN and CDR2 is SVGIG (reference sequence). The CDR3 extends over 13 amino acids. The V and J ends lost 5 bases and 6 bases, in that order; junction bases with no gene match: 6. In nucleotides, the CDR3 is TGTGCCTGGGGAGGACAGGGCAGTCAGCCCCAGCATTTT. Its protein product is CAWGGQGSQPQHF.

This chain connects TRBV19 to TRBJ2-7, with D perhaps TRBD1 (5 bases). With 1 base removed from V and 1 base from J, the gap between germline ends came to 11 bases. Germline CDR1 reads LNHDA; CDR2 reads SQIVND (reference sequence). The CDR3 runs 15 residues. The CDR3 DNA reads as TGTGCCAGTAGTATAGTTGCAGGGAAGTCCTACGAGCAGTACTTC. Translation: CASSIVAGKSYEQYF. Using reference TRBV19 and TRBJ2-7 for the parts outside the CDR3, the full variable domain is DGGITQSPKYLFRKEGQNVTLSCEQNLNHDAMYWYRQDPGQGLRLIYYSQIVNDFQKGDIAEGYSVSREKKESFPLTVTSAQKNPTAFYLCASSIVAGKSYEQYFGPGTRLTVT.